This T cell receptor (beta chain) derives from a study of blood T cell repertoires in COVID-19. Study-level information: Samples came from the United States, Italy and Spain, spanning acute and convalescent COVID-19. PBMCs, B-cell-depleted T cells, or T cells provided the cDNA or gDNA that made up the material.

The repertoire was sequenced with immunoSEQ multiplex PCR; TCRdb's copy has only in-frame clones and lacks some. The table lists a few hundred thousand clones, approximately 90% of them singletons. Per the germline V gene, CDR1 is MDHEN and CDR2 is SYDVKM. The germline V and J ends were trimmed by 3 bases and 5 bases, with 13 bases remaining between them. The CDR3 covers 14 residues. What was sequenced was peripheral blood. The gene calls are TRBV28 and TRBJ1-2; D is unclear. The clonotype comes from a man between 18 and 29 years old with active or convalescent COVID-19. The CDR3: CASSLLLAVYGYTF. CDR3 nucleotides: TGTGCCAGCAGTTTGCTTTTGGCAGTTTATGGCTACACCTTC.